Below are 24 T cell receptor beta chains sequenced from a single sample in a study of cytomegalovirus exposure and HLA in healthy donors. PCR employed 60 Vbeta and 13 Jbeta primers. TCRdb keeps only in-frame clones here, not all; method: immunoSEQ multiplex PCR. The sample holds some 130,000 clones, 75% to 85% seen once. Material: PBMCs. The receptors here all came from a man aged 50 or older in good health and CMV-seronegative.

This clone has just a few counts. This chain joins TRBV15 and TRBJ2-1, with 16 bases lining up with TRBD2. Germline loops: CDR1 LNHNV, CDR2 YYDKDF (reference sequence). V was clipped by 0 bases and J by 12 bases; unmatched bases: 5. The CDR3 has 16 residues. DNA of the CDR3: TGTGCCACCAGCAGAGAGGGGACTAGCGGGGGGGCTATGCAGTTCTTC. Translating it yields CATSREGTSGGAMQFF. The whole variable domain, filled in from reference TRBV15 and TRBJ2-1, reads DAMVIQNPRYQVTQFGKPVTLSCSQTLNHNVMYWYQQKSSQAPKLLFHYYDKDFNNEADTPDNFQSRRPNTSFCFLDIRSPGLGDTAMYLCATSREGTSGGAMQFFGPGTRLTVL.

The chain has TRBV2 and TRBJ1-2, with TRBD1 identical over 9 bases. Trimming took 5 bases from V and 3 from J; bases not matched to a gene: 7. Germline V gene lookup returns CDR1 SNHLY and CDR2 FYNNEI. The CDR3 sequence is 15 residues long. The chain's CDR3 is CASSKDRGRYYGYTF. Written as DNA, the CDR3 is TGTGCCAGCAGTAAGGACAGGGGAAGGTACTATGGCTACACCTTC.

This chain connects TRBV7-9 to TRBJ2-1; TRBD2 agrees at 10 bases. CDR3 length: 17 residues. V shed 5 bases, J shed 4 bases, and the junction held 11 bases outside the gene matches. Germline-derived CDR1 and CDR2 are SEHNR and FQNEAQ (reference sequence). CDR3 in DNA: TGTGCCAGCAGCCCCAGTCGTAGCGGGGGGTCTTACAATGAGCAGTTCTTC. Translated, it gives CASSPSRSGGSYNEQFF.

This clone was seen only a few times. In DNA, the CDR3 is TGCGCCAGCAGCCGTGTGGTAGCGGGGGCCACCGGGGAGCTGTTTTTT. This encodes CASSRVVAGATGELFF. J is TRBJ2-2 and V is TRBV4-1; 9 bases fit TRBD2. The CDR3 loop spans 16 amino acids. V shed 4 bases, J shed 4 bases, and the junction held 7 bases outside the gene matches. Germline V gene sequence: CDR1 MGHRA, CDR2 YSYEKL.

The chain carries TRBV29-1 and TRBJ2-6; perhaps TRBD1 as D (6 bases). This CDR3 is built from 14 residues. The ends were cut back, 6 bases at V and 0 bases at J, with 9 bases in the middle. CDR1 and CDR2 from the germline V gene are SQVTM and ANQGSEA. This CDR3 is CSVTGFSGANVLTF. CDR3 bases: TGCAGCGTCACAGGGTTCTCTGGGGCCAACGTCCTGACTTTC. The whole variable domain, filled in from reference TRBV29-1 and TRBJ2-6, reads SAVISQKPSRDICQRGTSLTIQCQVDSQVTMMFWYRQQPGQSLTLIATANQGSEATYESGFVIDKFPISRPNLTFSTLTVSNMSPEDSSIYLCSVTGFSGANVLTFGAGSRLTVL.

V is TRBV7-6 and J is TRBJ2-5; 9 bases align to TRBD1. The J call may be incorrect, as the DNA end agrees better with TRBJ2-7. The length of the CDR3 is 16 residues. From germline, CDR1 is SGHVS and CDR2 FNYEAQ. The chain's CDR3 is CASTRLPGQGEYEQYF. Here the CDR3 DNA reads TGTGCCAGCACCCGACTCCCGGGACAGGGAGAGTACGAGCAGTACTTC.

This clone came up a few times. This rearrangement joins TRBV4-2 to TRBJ2-2; D remains ambiguous. V was cut by 0 bases and J by 1 base, with 3 bases left in between. In germline, CDR1 is LGHNA, CDR2 YNFKEQ. This CDR3 has 14 residues. The CDR3, as DNA: TGTGCCAGCAGCCAAGAACAGAACACCGGGGAGCTGTTTTTT. It yields the protein CASSQEQNTGELFF.

The chain has TRBV9 and TRBJ1-2; 8 positions match TRBD1. The CDR3 spans 14 residues. The junction had 9 bases not matched to a gene; V was cut back by 4 bases and J by 7 bases. The V gene's germline CDR1 is SGDLS and CDR2 YYNGEE. CDR3 nucleotide sequence: TGTGCCAGCAGCCATGAGACAGGGGTGGGTGGCTACACCTTC. Encoded protein: CASSHETGVGGYTF.

Regarding this clone: No conserved phenylalanine or tryptophan ends this CDR3, so it is likely a read error. J is TRBJ1-6 and V is TRBV6-1, with a possible D match to TRBD1 (6 bases). Trimming stripped 0 bases from V and 9 bases from J, with 15 bases between. CDR3 length: 16 residues. Germline-derived CDR1 and CDR2 are MNHNS and SASEGT. The DNA for the CDR3 is TGTGCCAGCAGTGAAGCCCAGACAGGTTGGGGTTCACCCCTCCACTCT. Translating it yields CASSEAQTGWGSPLHS.

J is TRBJ2-7 and V is TRBV19, with a possible D match to TRBD1 (7 bases). CDR3 length: 14 residues. Trimming cost V 6 bases and J 6 bases, with 18 bases left between them. Germline V gives CDR1 LNHDA, CDR2 SQIVND (reference sequence). DNA for the CDR3: TGTGCCAGTAGCCGTCAGGGGGGACGGAGCGAGCAGTACTTC. This gives the protein CASSRQGGRSEQYF.

The chain combines TRBV27 with TRBJ2-2; D might be TRBD1 (6 bases). The CDR3 runs 14 residues. The V end was cut by 4 bases, the J end by 4 bases, with 10 bases between. Germline CDR1 is MNHEY and CDR2 is SMNVEV (reference sequence). In DNA form, the CDR3 reads TGTGCCAGCAGTTGGGGGCAGGGCACCGGGGAGCTGTTTTTT. Its protein is CASSWGQGTGELFF.

V usage is TRBV5-4 and J usage is TRBJ2-5; maybe TRBD1 (5 bases). Deletions cut 0 bases from V and 2 bases from J, with 14 bases between. CDR1 and CDR2 from the germline V gene are SGHNT and YYREEE (reference sequence). This CDR3 spans 16 amino acids. The CDR3, as DNA: TGTGCCAGCAGCTTGGTGTGGGCAGGGCCGCAAGAGACCCAGTACTTC. It codes for CASSLVWAGPQETQYF.

The chain carries TRBV7-8 and TRBJ2-2; maybe TRBD1 (6 bases). Trimming removed 5 bases from V and 6 bases from J, with 13 bases in between. The CDR3 has 14 residues. CDR1 is SGHVS and CDR2 is FQNEAQ in the germline V gene. The CDR3 DNA reads TGTGCCAGCAGCCACCCAGGGGAGTCCGGGGAGCTGTTTTTT. Its translation is CASSHPGESGELFF.

V is TRBV4-1 and J is TRBJ2-7; TRBD2 aligns across 11 bases. In germline, CDR1 is MGHRA, CDR2 YSYEKL. Trimming cost V 0 bases and J 0 bases; bases outside gene matches: 7. The CDR3 totals 18 residues. CDR3 region: CASSQDWGLADFSYEQYF. The CDR3 nucleotides are TGCGCCAGCAGCCAAGACTGGGGACTAGCGGATTTCTCCTACGAGCAGTACTTC.

In this sample, this clone turned up a few times. The V call is TRBV7-2, the J call TRBJ2-7; D is unresolved. The CDR3 has 14 amino acids. V gave up 2 bases and J gave up 6 bases, with 14 bases separating them. Germline V lookup: CDR1 SGHTA, CDR2 FQGNSA. The CDR3: CASSLSYVEPEQYF. The CDR3 coding sequence is TGTGCCAGCAGCTTATCCTACGTAGAGCCCGAGCAGTACTTC.

This clone was seen a single time. The V call is TRBV30, the J call TRBJ2-2; 13 bases agree with TRBD2. Germline CDR1 is GTSNPN and CDR2 is SVGIG (reference sequence). The CDR3 consists of 15 residues. The ends lost 3 bases at V and 7 bases at J; junction bases unmatched: 5. The CDR3 loop is CAWRPLAGGVGELFF. In DNA form, the CDR3 reads TGTGCCTGGAGGCCACTAGCGGGGGGGGTCGGGGAGCTGTTTTTT.

The V call is TRBV4-1, the J call TRBJ2-5; 7 bases align to TRBD2. This CDR3 has 16 residues. V lost 1 base, J lost 4 bases, and 9 bases stayed unmatched. Looked up from germline, CDR1 is MGHRA and CDR2 is YSYEKL. The CDR3 DNA reads as TGCGCCAGCAGCCAAGGAAGCAGACTAGCCGGAGAGACCCAGTACTTC. Protein: CASSQGSRLAGETQYF.

Of note for this clone: The same CDR3 is also encoded by other DNA sequences in this sample. J is TRBJ1-1 and V is TRBV6-1; D might be TRBD1 (5 bases). This CDR3 comprises 13 residues. Trimming stripped 6 bases from V and 2 bases from J, with 10 bases between. Per germline, CDR1 MNHNS and CDR2 SASEGT. CDR3 residues: CASSRTLNTEAFF. The CDR3, as DNA: TGTGCCAGCAGCCGGACACTCAACACTGAAGCTTTCTTT.

The chain combines TRBV7-3 with TRBJ2-3; D may be TRBD2 (5 bases). Trimming shortened V by 1 base and J by 9 bases, and 11 bases separated the two germline ends. The CDR3 spans 13 residues. The germline V gene has CDR1 SGHTA and CDR2 FQGTGA. The CDR3 sequence: CASSLNGGSTQYF. The CDR3 DNA follows: TGTGCCAGCAGCTTAAATGGCGGGTCGACGCAGTATTTT.

The chain links TRBV15 to TRBJ2-3, with a possible D match to TRBD2 (7 bases). Trimming took off 0 bases at V and 2 bases at J, with 15 bases between the two ends. This CDR3 is built from 17 residues. The V gene's germline CDR1 is LNHNV and CDR2 YYDKDF (reference sequence). CDR3 in amino acids: CATSRDWRGTNTDTQYF. In nucleotides, the CDR3 is TGTGCCACCAGCAGAGATTGGCGGGGGACAAACACAGATACGCAGTATTTT.

This clone was detected once. The V and J genes are TRBV7-8 and TRBJ2-5, with 9 bases fitting TRBD2. V lost 1 base and J lost 1; bases outside the gene matches: 7. The CDR3 totals 17 residues. The germline V gene has CDR1 SGHVS and CDR2 FQNEAQ. The CDR3 region is CASSLGWLAGSQETQYF. The CDR3 nucleotides are TGTGCCAGCAGCTTAGGATGGCTAGCGGGGAGCCAAGAGACCCAGTACTTC. The full variable domain, with the rest looked up from reference TRBV7-8 and TRBJ2-5, is GAGVSQSPRYKVAKRGQDVALRCDPISGHVSLFWYQQALGQGPEFLTYFQNEAQLDKSGLPSDRFFAERPEGSVSTLKIQRTQQEDSAVYLCASSLGWLAGSQETQYFGPGTRLLVL.

DNA for the CDR3: TGTGCCATCAGTGACAGGGAGGATCAGCCCCAGCATTTT. Protein product: CAISDREDQPQHF. The chain carries TRBV10-3 and TRBJ1-5; possibly TRBD1 for D (5 bases). Germline V gives CDR1 ENHRY, CDR2 SYGVKD. This CDR3 contains 13 residues. V lost 3 bases, J lost 5 bases, and 8 bases lay in between.

This chain joins TRBV6-1 and TRBJ2-7, with a tentative D call TRBD2 (5 bases). Germline V lookup: CDR1 MNHNS, CDR2 SASEGT. Between the trimmed V and J ends, which lost 5 bases and 2 bases, there was a span of 13 bases. The CDR3 is made up of 14 amino acids. Written as DNA, the CDR3 is TGTGCCAGCAGTAGCGTGGACTCCACCTACGAGCAGTACTTC. Its protein product is CASSSVDSTYEQYF.

This clone has a single count. The chain carries TRBV5-4 and TRBJ1-6; D is unresolved. V was clipped by 0 bases and J by 9 bases, with 16 bases between them. The CDR3 length is 16 residues. In germline, CDR1 is SGHNT, CDR2 YYREEE (reference sequence). This CDR3 reads CASSLGSGVRASPLHF. The DNA of the CDR3 is TGTGCCAGCAGCTTGGGGTCCGGGGTGAGGGCTTCACCCCTCCACTTT. Filled out from reference TRBV5-4 and TRBJ1-6, the complete variable domain reads ETGVTQSPTHLIKTRGQQVTLRCSSQSGHNTVSWYQQALGQGPQFIFQYYREEENGRGNFPPRFSGLQFPNYSSELNVNALELDDSALYLCASSLGSGVRASPLHFGNGTRLTVT.